One sample yielded the 28 T cell receptor beta chains listed below, sequenced in a study of shared clonotypes between healthy human individuals. Method: immunoSEQ multiplex PCR; TCRdb's copy keeps in-frame clones and lacks some. The sample shows millions of clones, approximately 93% of them seen only once. The specimen sequenced was naive CD4+ T cells from PBMCs. Specified subset: CD45RA+ positively selected. The receptors stem from a man younger than 35 in good health. Some clones in this sample may be carry-over from other donors' samples.

This clone came up once. The junction does not match germline at one end; this may be a read error. The chain recombines TRBV11-2 with TRBJ2-1; no firm D call. Germline CDR1 reads SGHAT; CDR2 reads FQNNGV. This CDR3 spans 15 amino acids. The CDR3 nucleotides read TGTGCCAGCAGCCCCCGCGATGTAGCATACAGTGAGCAGTTCTTC. It is translated as CASSPRDVAYSEQFF.

The chain couples TRBV10-3 to TRBJ2-5, with 9 bases fitting TRBD1. This CDR3 comprises 15 residues. V was pared by 4 bases and J by 7 bases, with 10 bases of the junction left unmatched. The germline V gene has CDR1 ENHRY and CDR2 SYGVKD. CDR3 sequence reads: CAISGELRDRVTQYF. The CDR3 DNA follows: TGTGCCATCAGTGGAGAACTGCGGGACAGGGTGACCCAGTACTTC.

The chain recombines TRBV5-3 with TRBJ1-5, with D maybe TRBD1 (5 bases). TRBV5-3 qualifies as an ORF whose function is uncertain. CDR3 length: 14 amino acids. V was shortened by 0 bases and J by 3 bases, with 7 bases between the two germline ends. The CDR3 DNA is TGTGCCAGAAGCTTGGCCAGGGACAATCAGCCCCAGCATTTT. It encodes CARSLARDNQPQHF.

In its sample, this clone was seen once. The CDR3 loop is CASSVPVYSNQPQHF. The DNA for the CDR3 is TGTGCCAGCAGTGTACCAGTTTATAGCAATCAGCCCCAGCATTTT. The chain carries TRBV28 and TRBJ1-5; D is unclear. Looked up from germline, CDR1 is MDHEN and CDR2 is SYDVKM. Trimming took off 5 bases at V and 0 bases at J, with 11 bases between the two ends. The CDR3 spans 15 residues.

The chain links TRBV27 to TRBJ2-3; tentative D call: TRBD2 (5 bases). From germline, CDR1 is MNHEY and CDR2 SMNVEV (reference sequence). The CDR3 runs to 20 residues. Deletions cut 2 bases from V and 4 bases from J, with 28 bases between. This chain's CDR3 is CASSLTKRARPYNSADTQYF. CDR3 bases: TGTGCCAGCAGTTTAACAAAGAGGGCACGACCTTATAATTCCGCAGATACGCAGTATTTT.

This clone was observed once. The genes are TRBV18 and TRBJ1-5, with a weak D call TRBD1 (5 bases). This CDR3 region has 15 residues. The germline V gene encodes CDR1 KGHSH and CDR2 LQKENI. The V and J ends lost 3 bases and 3 bases respectively, with 12 bases between them. The CDR3: CASSPGTVNNQPQHF. The DNA of the CDR3 is TGTGCCAGCTCACCCGGGACGGTCAACAATCAGCCCCAGCATTTT.

In the case of this clone: At one end, the junction sequence differs from germline, possibly due to a read error. The chain has TRBV27 and TRBJ2-7; 9 nucleotides line up with TRBD1. CDR1 is MNHEY and CDR2 is SMNVEV in the germline V gene (reference sequence). The CDR3 contains 13 residues. CDR3 bases: TGTGCCAGCAGTAACCGGGACAGGGTAGTAACGCACTTC. Protein: CASSNRDRVVTHF.

About this clone itself: The same CDR3 also results from other DNA sequences found in this sample. The J gene is TRBJ1-3, the V gene TRBV5-1; D uncertain. Per the germline V gene, CDR1 is SGHRS and CDR2 is YFSETQ. The CDR3 sequence is 15 residues long. The germline V and J ends were trimmed by 0 bases and 0 bases, with 7 bases remaining between them. This CDR3 reads CASSLEADSGNTIYF. The CDR3 DNA reads TGCGCCAGCAGCTTGGAAGCAGACTCTGGAAACACCATATATTTT. Full variable domain (remainder filled in from reference TRBV5-1 and TRBJ1-3): KAGVTQTPRYLIKTRGQQVTLSCSPISGHRSVSWYQQTPGQGLQFLFEYFSETQRNKGNFPGRFSGRQFSNSRSEMNVSTLELGDSALYLCASSLEADSGNTIYFGEGSWLTVV.

The genes are TRBV5-4 and TRBJ1-1; tentative D call: TRBD1 (5 bases). V lost 3 bases to trimming and J lost 0 bases, with 12 bases between them. Looked up from germline, CDR1 is SGHNT and CDR2 is YYREEE (reference sequence). There are 15 residues in the CDR3. CDR3 in DNA: TGTGCCAGCAGCTGGGGACTGTTCATGAACACTGAAGCTTTCTTT. Its protein product is CASSWGLFMNTEAFF.

The CDR3 loop is CASSYNRAENTEAFF. The CDR3 nucleotides are TGTGCCAGCAGCTATAACAGGGCGGAAAACACTGAAGCTTTCTTT. V gene TRBV6-6 combines with J gene TRBJ1-1; tentatively, D is TRBD1 (6 bases). Per the germline V gene, CDR1 is MNHNY and CDR2 is SVGAGI (reference sequence). The CDR3 loop spans 15 amino acids. Trimming removed 6 bases from V and 2 bases from J, with 16 bases in between.

The chain joins TRBV7-9 to TRBJ2-5; 10 bases match TRBD2. V lost 5 bases, J lost 5 bases, and 11 bases stayed unmatched. The CDR3 has 16 residues. Germline V gene data show CDR1 as SEHNR and CDR2 as FQNEAQ (reference sequence). CDR3 sequence reads: CASSTRLAGYEETQYF. The DNA for the CDR3 is TGTGCCAGCAGCACAAGACTAGCGGGTTATGAGGAGACCCAGTACTTC.

The CDR3, as DNA: TGTGCCAGCAGTGAAAATGGGGGGATACGGGAGACCCAGTACTTC. Its translation: CASSENGGIRETQYF. The V and J genes are TRBV2 and TRBJ2-5; maybe TRBD2 (6 bases). Germline V CDR1 and CDR2: SNHLY, FYNNEI. CDR3 length: 15 residues. Trimming took 2 bases from V and 5 from J, leaving 15 bases between them.

With respect to this clone: The CDR3 does not close with the conserved phenylalanine or tryptophan, likely indicating a read error. The DNA is omitted, as the CDR3 cannot be located on it reliably, and the CDR3 follows TCRdb's listing. V gene TRBV6-1 combines with J gene TRBJ2-2; the table calls TRBD2, which could not be checked here. 14 amino acids form the CDR3, both terminal residues included. In germline, CDR1 is MNHNS, CDR2 SASEGT. CDR3 region: CASSGKGLKPGSGI.

The gene calls are TRBV5-6 and TRBJ1-3; 7 bases are a match to TRBD1. Germline V gives CDR1 SGHDT, CDR2 YYEEEE. The CDR3 runs to 17 residues. J lost 0 bases, V lost 8 bases, and 14 bases had no gene match. The CDR3 is CASAAANDRVSGNTIYF. The CDR3 DNA reads TGTGCCAGTGCCGCTGCTAATGACAGGGTCTCTGGAAACACCATATATTTT.

The chain carries TRBV6-1 and TRBJ2-1; TRBD1 matches 11 bases. Per the germline V gene, CDR1 is MNHNS and CDR2 is SASEGT. The CDR3 runs 15 residues. J lost 10 bases, V lost 1 base, and 6 bases had no gene match. CDR3 amino acids: CASSEGDRGVGEQFF. The DNA of the CDR3 is TGTGCCAGCAGTGAAGGGGACAGGGGGGTGGGAGAGCAGTTCTTC.

The chain is built from TRBV28 and TRBJ2-1, with D perhaps TRBD1 (6 bases). Trimming took 2 bases from V and 0 from J, leaving 14 bases between them. CDR1 is MDHEN and CDR2 is SYDVKM in the germline V gene. This CDR3 has 17 residues. CDR3 DNA: TGTGCCAGCAGTTTAGGGGGCGGTTCGGGCTCCTACAATGAGCAGTTCTTC. Translated: CASSLGGGSGSYNEQFF.

The rearrangement links TRBV19 to TRBJ1-5; TRBD1 agrees at 8 bases. The CDR3 has 16 residues. Trimming took 3 bases from V and 5 from J; bases not matched to a gene: 9. Per the germline V gene, CDR1 is LNHDA and CDR2 is SQIVND (reference sequence). CDR3 nucleotides: TGTGCCAGTAGTATGCTGACAGGGGCCCGACATCAGCCCCAGCATTTT. It codes for CASSMLTGARHQPQHF.

The chain combines TRBV6-5 with TRBJ2-7, with 9 positions matching TRBD2. The CDR3 is 15 amino acids. Trimming took 6 bases from V and 2 from J; bases not matched to a gene: 8. Germline assignment: CDR1 MNHEY and CDR2 SVGAGI. The CDR3 DNA reads as TGTGCCAGCAGATATGTTCTAGCGGGGACCTACGAGCAGTACTTC. This encodes CASRYVLAGTYEQYF.

This chain connects TRBV29-1 to TRBJ2-5, with TRBD2 matching over 11 bases. V trimming: 7 bases; J trimming: 5 bases; junction bases outside the gene matches: 9. The germline CDR1 and CDR2 sequences are SQVTM and ANQGSEA. This CDR3 contains 14 residues. CDR3 in amino acids: CSGSLAGGRETQYF. Written as DNA, the CDR3 is TGCAGCGGTTCTCTAGCGGGAGGTCGGGAGACCCAGTACTTC.

V and J are TRBV7-2 and TRBJ2-5; no clear D gene. Germline assignment: CDR1 SGHTA and CDR2 FQGNSA. This CDR3 comprises 13 residues. Trimming removed 5 bases at V and 7 bases at J, with 14 bases between. Written as DNA, the CDR3 is TGTGCCAGCAGCGAGAGCCAGCGTTGGACCCAGTACTTC. Translation: CASSESQRWTQYF.

Note on this clone: Other DNA variants within this sample encode the same CDR3. CDR3 region: CASSRGQGGEKLFF. CDR3 coding DNA: TGCGCCAGCAGCCGGGGACAGGGAGGTGAAAAACTGTTTTTT. The chain is built from TRBV5-1 and TRBJ1-4; 9 bases line up with TRBD1. The CDR3 extends over 14 amino acids. Per germline, CDR1 SGHRS and CDR2 YFSETQ. The junction had 5 bases not matched to a gene; V was cut back by 4 bases and J by 7 bases.

V and J are TRBV6-5 and TRBJ2-7; weak D call: TRBD2 (5 bases). V lost 0 bases and J lost 3, with 12 bases in between. The germline V gene has CDR1 MNHEY and CDR2 SVGAGI. The CDR3 loop spans 15 amino acids. The CDR3 nucleotides read TGTGCCAGCAGTTACTCGTGGGGAGTTGGCTACGAGCAGTACTTC. It encodes CASSYSWGVGYEQYF.

The chain couples TRBV28 to TRBJ1-4, with D perhaps TRBD1 (6 bases). From germline, CDR1 is MDHEN and CDR2 SYDVKM. CDR3 length: 11 amino acids. The V end was cut by 11 bases, the J end by 8 bases, with 12 bases between. The CDR3 sequence: CAGRDNEKLFF. The CDR3 bases are TGTGCCGGCCGGGACAACGAAAAACTGTTTTTT. Full variable domain (rest looked up from reference TRBV28 and TRBJ1-4): DVKVTQSSRYLVKRTGEKVFLECVQDMDHENMFWYRQDPGLGLRLIYFSYDVKMKEKGDIPEGYSVSREKKERFSLILESASTNQTSMYLCAGRDNEKLFFGSGTQLSVL.

CDR3 protein: CAISGSNEQFF. Here the CDR3 DNA reads TGTGCCATCAGCGGGAGCAATGAGCAGTTCTTC. This rearrangement joins TRBV10-3 to TRBJ2-1; D is perhaps TRBD2 (6 bases). The CDR3 spans 11 residues. Germline V gene sequence: CDR1 ENHRY, CDR2 SYGVKD. Trimming removed 6 bases from V and 6 bases from J, with 6 bases in between.

The chain links TRBV7-8 to TRBJ1-1; TRBD1 is a possible D gene (6 bases). The CDR3 covers 14 residues. Trimming took 0 bases from V and 10 from J, leaving 15 bases between them. Germline values: CDR1 SGHVS, CDR2 FQNEAQ. CDR3 in DNA: TGTGCCAGCAGCTTAGCGGGGGCCGCGGGGGCAGCTTTCTTT. Encoded protein: CASSLAGAAGAAFF.

The chain uses TRBV28 and TRBJ1-5; no clear D. CDR1 is MDHEN and CDR2 is SYDVKM in the germline V gene. The length of the CDR3 is 16 residues. Trimming pared 1 base from V and 5 bases from J, leaving 15 bases between. The CDR3 sequence: CASSLSFVDRYQPQHF. CDR3 DNA: TGTGCCAGCAGTTTATCCTTCGTTGATAGGTATCAGCCCCAGCATTTT.

V usage is TRBV28 and J usage is TRBJ1-4; possible D gene TRBD1, 6 bases. The V gene lost 5 bases and the J gene lost 8 bases, with 18 bases spanning the gap. Germline V gene sequence: CDR1 MDHEN, CDR2 SYDVKM. This CDR3 region has 15 residues. CDR3 nucleotides: TGTGCCAGCAGTCCCAGGAGGGGGAGACGGGAAAAACTGTTTTTT. It codes for CASSPRRGRREKLFF.

The chain couples TRBV5-4 to TRBJ1-1, with D possibly matching TRBD1 (6 bases). Germline CDR1 and CDR2: SGHNT and YYREEE (reference sequence). This CDR3 has 15 residues. Trimming removed 0 bases at V and 1 base at J, with 10 bases between. CDR3 nucleotides: TGTGCCAGCAGCTTGGACAGGGCACCGAACACTGAAGCTTTCTTT. It specifies CASSLDRAPNTEAFF.